This entry describes one T cell receptor beta chain. Here immunoSEQ multiplex PCR was the method, and the copy in TCRdb shows in-frame clones only, minus some. The data contain about 38,000 clones, roughly 89% of them singletons. The data stem from a study of T cell changes during pregnancy in multiple sclerosis. This TCR was sampled from a female donor with multiple sclerosis, enrolled in a pregnancy study. The sample here was CD4+ T cells from peripheral blood mononuclear cells, taken in the second trimester of pregnancy.

The CDR3 bases are TGCGCCAGCAGTCTTCATCTTGCGGAGACCCAGTACTTC. Translation: CASSLHLAETQYF. The chain joins TRBV4-3 to TRBJ2-5; no firm D call. Germline V CDR1 and CDR2: LGHNA, YSLEER. V shed 6 bases and J shed 5 bases, with 13 bases lying between them. This CDR3 has 13 amino acids.